A selection of T cell receptor beta chains follows, all from one sample in a study of spatial heterogeneity in lung cancer. TCRdb re-analysed the 5' RACE reads in MiXCR, keeping a single row per CDR3 protein. The repertoire includes 10,000 to 12,000 distinct CDR3 sequences, approximately 12% of them detected once, and about an eighth sits in the top ten. The specimen comprised lung tumor tissue, sampled at surgery. The receptor set was obtained from a female donor with early-stage non-small cell lung cancer. CDR3s include the opening cysteine and the closing phenylalanine or tryptophan. Each record gives: clone size, V gene, J gene, D gene, CDR3 protein, CDR3 DNA. The D gene is left open where the match is weak. Clone size is given for some rows only: seen once, a few or many times, or a class if the clone is expanded.

clone_size: many; v_call: TRBV7-8; j_call: TRBJ2-3; d_call: TRBD2; cdr3_aa: CASSFSGSTSGDRPADTQYF; cdr3_nt: TGTGCCAGCAGCTTCTCGGGCTCAACTAGCGGGGATCGGCCGGCAGATACGCAGTATTTT
clone_size: many; v_call: TRBV20-1; j_call: TRBJ2-6; d_call: -; cdr3_aa: CSARQSGANVLTF; cdr3_nt: TGCAGTGCTAGACAATCTGGGGCCAACGTCCTGACTTTC
clone_size: many; v_call: TRBV6-6; j_call: TRBJ1-4; d_call: -; cdr3_aa: CASSYGPTKNEKLFF; cdr3_nt: TGTGCCAGCAGTTACGGCCCAACTAAGAATGAAAAACTGTTTTTT
clone_size: many; v_call: TRBV28; j_call: TRBJ1-1; d_call: -; cdr3_aa: CASSLPRAEAFF; cdr3_nt: TGTGCCAGCAGTTTGCCCAGGGCAGAAGCTTTCTTT
clone_size: many; v_call: TRBV27; j_call: TRBJ2-1; d_call: TRBD2; cdr3_aa: CASSPTSGRASYNEQFF; cdr3_nt: TGTGCCAGCAGTCCGACTAGCGGGAGGGCCTCCTACAATGAGCAGTTCTTC
clone_size: many; v_call: TRBV4-2; j_call: TRBJ2-1; d_call: TRBD1; cdr3_aa: CASSQGQGATPRDNEQFF; cdr3_nt: TGTGCCAGCAGCCAAGGACAGGGGGCCACCCCTAGAGACAATGAGCAGTTCTTC
clone_size: -; v_call: TRBV19; j_call: TRBJ2-1; d_call: -; cdr3_aa: CASSPRELVNEQFF; cdr3_nt: TGTGCCAGTAGTCCCAGGGAGCTCGTAAATGAGCAGTTCTTC
clone_size: -; v_call: TRBV2; j_call: TRBJ1-1; d_call: -; cdr3_aa: CASTNRANTEAFF; cdr3_nt: TGTGCCAGCACTAACCGGGCGAACACTGAAGCTTTCTTT
clone_size: many; v_call: TRBV28; j_call: TRBJ2-7; d_call: TRBD1; cdr3_aa: CASGYPDRSSYEQYF; cdr3_nt: TGTGCCAGCGGGTATCCGGACAGGTCCTCCTACGAGCAGTACTTC
clone_size: -; v_call: TRBV5-1; j_call: TRBJ2-1; d_call: TRBD2; cdr3_aa: CASSWASGSSYNEQFF; cdr3_nt: TGCGCCAGCAGCTGGGCTAGCGGGAGCTCCTACAATGAGCAGTTCTTC
clone_size: medium-sized; v_call: TRBV6-2/TRBV6-3; j_call: TRBJ2-5; d_call: -; cdr3_aa: CASSYSRTGTMRETQYF; cdr3_nt: TGTGCCAGCAGTTACTCTAGAACCGGGACGATGAGGGAGACCCAGTACTTC
clone_size: medium-sized; v_call: TRBV4-1; j_call: TRBJ1-1; d_call: -; cdr3_aa: CASSQDQGGTEAFF; cdr3_nt: TGCGCCAGCAGCCAAGATCAGGGCGGCACTGAAGCTTTCTTT
clone_size: few; v_call: TRBV28; j_call: TRBJ1-5; d_call: TRBD1; cdr3_aa: CASSPPGQGIGNQPQHF; cdr3_nt: TGTGCCAGCAGTCCGCCGGGACAGGGGATAGGCAATCAGCCCCAGCATTTT
clone_size: few; v_call: TRBV5-1; j_call: TRBJ1-2; d_call: -; cdr3_aa: CASSLETGYGYTF; cdr3_nt: TGCGCCAGCAGCTTGGAAACAGGCTATGGCTACACCTTC
clone_size: many; v_call: TRBV9; j_call: TRBJ2-7; d_call: -; cdr3_aa: CASSVNGFYEQYF; cdr3_nt: TGTGCCAGCAGCGTTAACGGTTTCTACGAGCAGTACTTC
clone_size: many; v_call: TRBV19; j_call: TRBJ2-1; d_call: -; cdr3_aa: CAGYLEFVAFNEQFF; cdr3_nt: TGTGCCGGCTACCTAGAATTTGTGGCCTTCAATGAGCAGTTCTTC
clone_size: -; v_call: TRBV20-1; j_call: TRBJ1-2; d_call: TRBD1; cdr3_aa: CSARDTGTGTNYGYTF; cdr3_nt: TGCAGTGCTAGAGATACAGGGACAGGGACCAACTATGGCTACACCTTC
clone_size: -; v_call: TRBV25-1; j_call: TRBJ1-6; d_call: TRBD1; cdr3_aa: CVSSRTGANSPLHF; cdr3_nt: TGTGTCAGCAGCCGGACAGGGGCTAATTCACCCCTCCACTTC
clone_size: -; v_call: TRBV7-9; j_call: TRBJ2-6; d_call: -; cdr3_aa: CASSPDLGAPRSGANVLTF; cdr3_nt: TGTGCCAGCAGTCCTGATCTGGGGGCGCCCCGGTCCGGGGCCAACGTCCTGACTTTC
clone_size: many; v_call: TRBV6-6; j_call: TRBJ2-7; d_call: TRBD2; cdr3_aa: CALSSGLAPLEQYF; cdr3_nt: TGTGCCCTTTCGTCGGGACTAGCTCCCCTCGAGCAGTACTTC
clone_size: many; v_call: TRBV6-2/TRBV6-3; j_call: TRBJ1-1; d_call: -; cdr3_aa: CASRGAPSLLGTEAFF; cdr3_nt: TGTGCCAGCAGAGGGGCCCCGTCATTATTGGGCACTGAAGCTTTCTTT
clone_size: medium-sized; v_call: TRBV12-3/TRBV12-4; j_call: TRBJ1-6; d_call: -; cdr3_aa: CASTLSNSPLHF; cdr3_nt: TGTGCCAGCACCCTTAGCAATTCACCCCTCCACTTT
clone_size: -; v_call: TRBV29-1; j_call: TRBJ1-3; d_call: -; cdr3_aa: CSVEQGNTIYF; cdr3_nt: TGCAGCGTGGAACAGGGAAACACCATATATTTT
clone_size: few; v_call: TRBV7-2; j_call: TRBJ2-1; d_call: TRBD2; cdr3_aa: CASSWTAGLAVKRTYNEQFF; cdr3_nt: TGTGCCAGCAGCTGGACGGCGGGACTAGCGGTCAAAAGGACCTACAATGAGCAGTTCTTC
clone_size: -; v_call: TRBV10-3; j_call: TRBJ2-5; d_call: -; cdr3_aa: CAISALEETQYF; cdr3_nt: TGTGCCATCAGTGCCCTAGAAGAGACCCAGTACTTC
clone_size: -; v_call: TRBV27; j_call: TRBJ2-1; d_call: -; cdr3_aa: CASYSGYSYNEQFF; cdr3_nt: TGTGCCAGCTATTCCGGATACTCCTACAATGAGCAGTTCTTC
clone_size: medium-sized; v_call: TRBV30; j_call: TRBJ1-2; d_call: TRBD1; cdr3_aa: CAWRPGFRGPGGYTF; cdr3_nt: TGTGCCTGGAGGCCTGGATTCAGGGGGCCCGGTGGCTACACCTTC
clone_size: many; v_call: TRBV12-3/TRBV12-4; j_call: TRBJ2-3; d_call: TRBD2; cdr3_aa: CASSSGLAGADTQYF; cdr3_nt: TGTGCCAGCAGTTCGGGACTAGCGGGAGCAGATACGCAGTATTTT
clone_size: medium-sized; v_call: TRBV20-1; j_call: TRBJ2-7; d_call: -; cdr3_aa: CSAGGESYEQYF; cdr3_nt: TGCAGTGCTGGGGGTGAGTCCTACGAGCAGTACTTC
clone_size: -; v_call: TRBV6-5; j_call: TRBJ2-3; d_call: TRBD2; cdr3_aa: CASSYSTSGNTDTQYF; cdr3_nt: TGTGCCAGCAGTTACTCGACTAGCGGGAACACAGATACGCAGTATTTT
clone_size: -; v_call: TRBV7-2; j_call: TRBJ2-1; d_call: -; cdr3_aa: CASSVGPRNEQFF; cdr3_nt: TGTGCCAGCAGCGTGGGACCACGCAATGAGCAGTTCTTC
clone_size: many; v_call: TRBV30; j_call: TRBJ2-5; d_call: -; cdr3_aa: CAWSPQGTVQETQYF; cdr3_nt: TGTGCCTGGAGTCCGCAAGGGACGGTCCAAGAGACCCAGTACTTC